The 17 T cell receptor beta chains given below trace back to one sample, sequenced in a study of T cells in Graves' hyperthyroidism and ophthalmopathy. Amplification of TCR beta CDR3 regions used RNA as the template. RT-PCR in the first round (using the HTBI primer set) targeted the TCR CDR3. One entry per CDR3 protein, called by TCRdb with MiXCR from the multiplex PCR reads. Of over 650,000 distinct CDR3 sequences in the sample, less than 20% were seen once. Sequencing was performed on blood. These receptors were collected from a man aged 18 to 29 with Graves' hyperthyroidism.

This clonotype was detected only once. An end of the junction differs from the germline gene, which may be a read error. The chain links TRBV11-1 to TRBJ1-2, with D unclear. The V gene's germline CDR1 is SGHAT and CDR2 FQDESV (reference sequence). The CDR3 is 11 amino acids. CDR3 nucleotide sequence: TGTGCCGGCAGCTTAATCTCCGGCTACACCTTC. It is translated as CAGSLISGYTF. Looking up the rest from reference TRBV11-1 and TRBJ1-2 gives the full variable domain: EAEVAQSPRYKITEKSQAVAFWCDPISGHATLYWYRQILGQGPELLVQFQDESVVDDSQLPKDRFSAERLKGVDSTLKIQPAELGDSAMYLCAGSLISGYTFGSGTRLTVV.

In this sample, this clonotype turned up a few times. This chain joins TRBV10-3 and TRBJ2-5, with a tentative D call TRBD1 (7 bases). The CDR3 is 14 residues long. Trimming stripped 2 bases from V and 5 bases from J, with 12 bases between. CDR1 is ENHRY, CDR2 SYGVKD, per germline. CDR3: CAISEQGGAETQYF. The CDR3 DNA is TGTGCCATCAGTGAGCAGGGGGGCGCGGAGACCCAGTACTTC.

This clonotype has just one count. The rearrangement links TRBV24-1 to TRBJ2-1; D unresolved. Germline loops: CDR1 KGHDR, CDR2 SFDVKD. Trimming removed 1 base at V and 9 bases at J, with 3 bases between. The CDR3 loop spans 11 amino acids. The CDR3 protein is CATSDFGEQFF. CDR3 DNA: TGTGCCACCAGTGATTTTGGTGAGCAGTTCTTC.

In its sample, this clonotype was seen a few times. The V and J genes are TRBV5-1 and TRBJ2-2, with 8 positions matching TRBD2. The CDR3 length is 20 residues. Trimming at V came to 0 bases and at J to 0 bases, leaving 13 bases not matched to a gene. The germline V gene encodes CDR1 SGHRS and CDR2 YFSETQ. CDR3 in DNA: TGCGCCAGCAGCTTGGTCCTAGCGGGTGTAAGTAGGGCGAACACCGGGGAGCTGTTTTTT. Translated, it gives CASSLVLAGVSRANTGELFF.

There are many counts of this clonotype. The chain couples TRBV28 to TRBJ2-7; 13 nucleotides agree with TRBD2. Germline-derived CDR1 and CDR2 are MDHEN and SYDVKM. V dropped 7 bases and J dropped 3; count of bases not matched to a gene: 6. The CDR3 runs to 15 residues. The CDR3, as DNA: TGTGCCAGCAAGAGACTAGCGGGAGGTTTCTACGAGCAGTACTTC. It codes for CASKRLAGGFYEQYF.

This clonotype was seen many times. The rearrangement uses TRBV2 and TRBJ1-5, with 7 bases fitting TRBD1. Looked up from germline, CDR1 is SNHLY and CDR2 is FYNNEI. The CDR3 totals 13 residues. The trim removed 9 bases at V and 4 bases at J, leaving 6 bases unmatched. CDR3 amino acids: CASSRGANQPQHF. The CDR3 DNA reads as TGTGCCAGTTCCAGGGGGGCAAATCAGCCCCAGCATTTT.

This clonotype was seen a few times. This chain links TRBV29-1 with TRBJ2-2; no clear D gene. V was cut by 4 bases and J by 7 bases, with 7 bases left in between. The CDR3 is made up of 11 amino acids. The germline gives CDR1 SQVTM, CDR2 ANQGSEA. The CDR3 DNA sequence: TGCAGCGTTGGCGGTTTCGGGGAGCTGTTTTTT. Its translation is CSVGGFGELFF.

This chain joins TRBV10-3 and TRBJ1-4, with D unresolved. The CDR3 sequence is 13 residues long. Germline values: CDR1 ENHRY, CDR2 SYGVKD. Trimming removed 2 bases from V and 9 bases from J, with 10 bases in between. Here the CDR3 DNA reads TGTGCCATCAGTGAGGTCGGCAGAAAAAAACTGTTTTTT. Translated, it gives CAISEVGRKKLFF.

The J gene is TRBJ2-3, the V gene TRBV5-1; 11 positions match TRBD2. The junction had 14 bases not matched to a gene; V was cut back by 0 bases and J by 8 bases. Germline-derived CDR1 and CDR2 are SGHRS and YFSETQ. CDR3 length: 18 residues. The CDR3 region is CASSLASLAGGPGGTQYF. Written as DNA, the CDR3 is TGCGCCAGCAGCTTGGCCTCTCTAGCGGGAGGCCCTGGAGGTACGCAGTATTTT.

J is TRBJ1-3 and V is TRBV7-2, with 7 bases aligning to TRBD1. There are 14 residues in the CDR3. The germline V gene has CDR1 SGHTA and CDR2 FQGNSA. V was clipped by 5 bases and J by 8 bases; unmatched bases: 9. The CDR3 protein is CASSLDRDRDTIYF. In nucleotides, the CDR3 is TGTGCCAGCAGCCTAGACAGGGATAGGGACACCATATATTTT.

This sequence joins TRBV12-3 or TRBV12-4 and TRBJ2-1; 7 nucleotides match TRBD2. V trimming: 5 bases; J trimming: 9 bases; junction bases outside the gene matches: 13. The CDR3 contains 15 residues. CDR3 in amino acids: CASSPRLAGVPEQFF. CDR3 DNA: TGTGCCAGCAGTCCCCGACTGGCGGGAGTCCCTGAGCAGTTCTTC.

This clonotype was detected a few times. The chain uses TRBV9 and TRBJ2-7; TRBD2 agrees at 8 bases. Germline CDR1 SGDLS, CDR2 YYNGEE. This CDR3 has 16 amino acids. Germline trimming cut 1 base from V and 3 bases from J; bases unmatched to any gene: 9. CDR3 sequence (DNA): TGTGCCAGCAGCGTAAAAAGAAGCGGGAGTATCTACGAGCAGTACTTC. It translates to CASSVKRSGSIYEQYF.

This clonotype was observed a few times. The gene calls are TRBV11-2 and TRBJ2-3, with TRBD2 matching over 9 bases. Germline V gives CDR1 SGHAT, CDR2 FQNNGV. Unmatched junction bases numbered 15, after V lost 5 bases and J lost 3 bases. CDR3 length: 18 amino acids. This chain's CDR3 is CASSQVGFAGGGTDTQYF. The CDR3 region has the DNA TGTGCCAGCAGCCAAGTGGGGTTTGCGGGGGGGGGAACAGATACGCAGTATTTT.

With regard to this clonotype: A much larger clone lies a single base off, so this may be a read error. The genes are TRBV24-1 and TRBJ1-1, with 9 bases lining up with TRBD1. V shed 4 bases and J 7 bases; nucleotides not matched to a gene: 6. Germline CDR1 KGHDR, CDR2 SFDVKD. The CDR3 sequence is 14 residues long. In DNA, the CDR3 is TGTGCCACCAGTGACCCGACAGGGGGAGATGAAGCTTTCTTT. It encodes CATSDPTGGDEAFF.

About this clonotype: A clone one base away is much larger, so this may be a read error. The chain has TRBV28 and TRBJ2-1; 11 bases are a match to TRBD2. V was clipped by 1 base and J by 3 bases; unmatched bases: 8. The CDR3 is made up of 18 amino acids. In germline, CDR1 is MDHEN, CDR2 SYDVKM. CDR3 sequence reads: CASSLFSSGRRSYNEQFF. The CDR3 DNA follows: TGTGCCAGCAGTTTATTCTCTAGCGGGAGGAGGAGCTACAATGAGCAGTTCTTC.

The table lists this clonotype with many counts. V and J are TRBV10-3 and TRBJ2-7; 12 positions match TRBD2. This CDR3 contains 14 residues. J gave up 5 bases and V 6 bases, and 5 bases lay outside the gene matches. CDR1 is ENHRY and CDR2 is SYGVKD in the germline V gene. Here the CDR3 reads CAIRRLAGVDEQYF. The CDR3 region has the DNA TGTGCCATCAGGCGACTAGCGGGAGTGGACGAGCAGTACTTC.

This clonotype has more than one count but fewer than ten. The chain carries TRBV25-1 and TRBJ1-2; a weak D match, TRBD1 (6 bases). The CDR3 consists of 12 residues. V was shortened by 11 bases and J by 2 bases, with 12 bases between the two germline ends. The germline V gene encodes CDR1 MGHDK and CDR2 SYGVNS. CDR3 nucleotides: TGTGCCGCCTCACAGGGAAACTATGGCTACACCTTC. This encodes CAASQGNYGYTF.